Presented here are 25 T cell receptor beta chains from one specimen sequenced in a study of cytomegalovirus exposure and HLA in healthy donors. The assay was immunoSEQ multiplex PCR, and TCRdb's table has in-frame clones only and misses some. The sample has some 170,000 clones, 80% to 90% seen once; the top ten hold approximately 1.5%. Source material: PBMCs. These TCRs come from a woman in her 30s in good health and CMV-seronegative.

The V and J genes are TRBV2 and TRBJ2-1, with 9 bases lining up with TRBD2. With 11 bases clipped from V and 7 bases from J, the junction kept 15 bases outside the gene matches. The CDR3 has 15 residues. The germline V gene has CDR1 SNHLY and CDR2 FYNNEI. The CDR3 sequence is CAATTQGRGGNEQFF. CDR3 coding DNA: TGTGCCGCGACAACCCAAGGGCGGGGGGGGAATGAGCAGTTCTTC.

The chain joins TRBV4-1 to TRBJ2-2; 11 bases fit TRBD2. Germline V gene lookup returns CDR1 MGHRA and CDR2 YSYEKL. The CDR3 extends over 17 amino acids. V gave up 0 bases and J gave up 3 bases; unmatched junction bases: 3. CDR3 region: CASSQDSSGGHTGELFF. The CDR3 nucleotides read TGCGCCAGCAGCCAAGACTCTAGCGGGGGGCACACCGGGGAGCTGTTTTTT.

The sample holds a few counts of this clone. DNA for the CDR3: TGCGCCAGCAGCTTGACCAGCGCCTATGGCTACACCTTC. This translates into CASSLTSAYGYTF. The V call is TRBV5-1, the J call TRBJ1-2; D is undetermined. Deletions cut 1 base from V and 4 bases from J, with 8 bases between. Per germline, CDR1 SGHRS and CDR2 YFSETQ. The CDR3 loop spans 13 amino acids.

This clone appeared a single time. This chain links TRBV6-6 with TRBJ1-1; D not certain. This CDR3 spans 16 amino acids. Trimming took off 0 bases at V and 9 bases at J, with 20 bases between the two ends. Germline V gene sequence: CDR1 MNHNY, CDR2 SVGAGI (reference sequence). The CDR3 bases are TGTGCCAGCAGTTACTCGGATGAGGGAGGAACTCCAAAAGCTTTCTTT. It specifies CASSYSDEGGTPKAFF.

V gene TRBV27 combines with J gene TRBJ2-7; 9 bases map to TRBD1. In germline, CDR1 is MNHEY, CDR2 SMNVEV (reference sequence). The CDR3 totals 14 residues. V was clipped by 3 bases and J by 4 bases; unmatched bases: 4. The CDR3 reads CASSFTGGGYEQYF. The CDR3 DNA sequence: TGTGCCAGCAGTTTTACAGGGGGCGGTTACGAGCAGTACTTC.

The J gene is TRBJ1-1, the V gene TRBV11-2; a possible D gene is TRBD1 (5 bases). The CDR3 is 14 amino acids. V lost 4 bases, J lost 0 bases, and 9 bases lay in between. Germline V lookup: CDR1 SGHAT, CDR2 FQNNGV. DNA for the CDR3: TGTGCCAGCAGCTCAGGGTACATGAACACTGAAGCTTTCTTT. Translation: CASSSGYMNTEAFF.

The gene calls are TRBV4-2 and TRBJ2-7; tentatively, D is TRBD2 (7 bases). The CDR3 covers 16 residues. Per germline, CDR1 LGHNA and CDR2 YNFKEQ. Trimming left V 0 bases short and J 0 bases short, with 12 bases between. CDR3 bases: TGTGCCAGCAGCCAAGAAGGAGGGGGGGCCTCCTACGAGCAGTACTTC. It is translated as CASSQEGGGASYEQYF.

The gene calls are TRBV7-2 and TRBJ2-5, with 7 bases identical to TRBD1. V was clipped by 4 bases and J by 2 bases; unmatched bases: 13. CDR1 is SGHTA, CDR2 FQGNSA, per germline. The CDR3 runs to 17 residues. The CDR3 DNA reads TGTGCCAGCAGCTCCGCCTTAGGGACAGTTGGGCAAGAGACCCAGTACTTC. Its translation: CASSSALGTVGQETQYF.

V gene TRBV4-2 combines with J gene TRBJ1-5; D possibly corresponds to TRBD1 (5 bases). Germline loops: CDR1 LGHNA, CDR2 YNFKEQ. The CDR3 loop spans 17 amino acids. Trimming shortened V by 0 bases and J by 5 bases, and 17 bases separated the two germline ends. The CDR3 DNA sequence: TGTGCCAGCAGCCAAGATCAAGGTGGGCAGGGCGATCAGCCCCAGCATTTT. Protein product: CASSQDQGGQGDQPQHF.

The V and J genes are TRBV29-1 and TRBJ1-3, with TRBD1 matching 7 bases. There are 15 residues in the CDR3. The germline gives CDR1 SQVTM, CDR2 ANQGSEA. Trimming cost V 6 bases and J 4 bases; bases outside gene matches: 12. Written as DNA, the CDR3 is TGCAGCGTGTGGGGACAGCAAAGAGGGGGAAACACCATATATTTT. Its protein product is CSVWGQQRGGNTIYF.

The chain uses TRBV2 and TRBJ2-7; 9 nucleotides agree with TRBD1. This CDR3 has 15 amino acids. V shed 7 bases, J shed 2 bases, and the junction held 9 bases outside the gene matches. Germline CDR1 SNHLY, CDR2 FYNNEI. The chain's CDR3 is CASNLPRTGAYEQYF. The CDR3 region has the DNA TGTGCCAGCAACCTACCTAGGACAGGGGCCTACGAGCAGTACTTC. Combining the CDR3 with reference TRBV2 and TRBJ2-7 gives the whole variable domain EPEVTQTPSHQVTQMGQEVILRCVPISNHLYFYWYRQILGQKVEFLVSFYNNEISEKSEIFDDQFSVERPDGSNFTLKIRSTKLEDSAMYFCASNLPRTGAYEQYFGPGTRLTVT.

The V call is TRBV21-1, the J call TRBJ2-2; the table's D call TRBD2 went unverified against the DNA. TRBV21-1 is flagged as a pseudogene. The CDR3 covers 15 residues. CDR3 bases: TGTGCCAGCAGCGACCGGGATCCGAACACCGGGGAGCTGTTTTTT. This sequence encodes CASSDRDPNTGELFF.

The chain recombines TRBV9 with TRBJ1-4; 7 bases line up with TRBD1. The CDR3 consists of 14 residues. With V trimmed by 4 bases and J by 8 bases, 8 bases remained unmatched. CDR1 and CDR2 (germline): SGDLS, YYNGEE. The CDR3 reads CASSSGTEPEKLFF. The CDR3 DNA reads TGTGCCAGCAGCTCCGGGACAGAACCCGAAAAACTGTTTTTT.

This chain uses TRBV4-1 with TRBJ2-7, with D perhaps matching TRBD2 (5 bases). The CDR3 consists of 14 residues. With 0 bases removed from V and 7 bases from J, the gap between germline ends came to 13 bases. Per germline, CDR1 MGHRA and CDR2 YSYEKL. The CDR3 sequence: CASSQDLAPWEQYF. The CDR3, as DNA: TGCGCCAGCAGCCAAGATCTAGCCCCCTGGGAGCAGTACTTC.

The DNA for the CDR3 is TGTGCCAGCAGTTTAATGGACAGCTACGAGCAGTACTTC. Translation: CASSLMDSYEQYF. The V gene is TRBV27, the J gene TRBJ2-7, with D perhaps matching TRBD1 (6 bases). Trimming stripped 2 bases from V and 3 bases from J, with 8 bases between. Germline assignment: CDR1 MNHEY and CDR2 SMNVEV (reference sequence). The CDR3 sequence is 13 residues long.

The chain employs TRBV29-1 and TRBJ1-2; D not certain. V was shortened by 3 bases and J by 8 bases, with 16 bases between the two germline ends. The germline V gene encodes CDR1 SQVTM and CDR2 ANQGSEA. CDR3 size: 13 residues. CDR3 nucleotide sequence: TGCAGCGTTGATCGGGAGGGTTTGTTAGGCTACACCTTC. Its translation is CSVDREGLLGYTF.

V and J are TRBV9 and TRBJ1-4; no clear D gene. Germline CDR1 SGDLS, CDR2 YYNGEE. The V end was cut by 4 bases, the J end by 0 bases, with 13 bases between. The CDR3 length is 16 residues. CDR3 sequence reads: CASSLADRTTNEKLFF. DNA for the CDR3: TGTGCCAGCAGCCTTGCGGATAGGACAACTAATGAAAAACTGTTTTTT.

The rearrangement joins TRBV15 to TRBJ1-2; D is possibly TRBD1 (5 bases). Per the germline V gene, CDR1 is LNHNV and CDR2 is YYDKDF (reference sequence). V was pared by 3 bases and J by 7 bases, with 18 bases between. The CDR3 length is 15 residues. The CDR3, as DNA: TGTGCCACCAGCAGTTCAGGACACGCCTTCTTTGGCTACACCTTC. Encoded protein: CATSSSGHAFFGYTF. The entire variable domain, with the rest obtained from reference TRBV15 and TRBJ1-2, is as follows: DAMVIQNPRYQVTQFGKPVTLSCSQTLNHNVMYWYQQKSSQAPKLLFHYYDKDFNNEADTPDNFQSRRPNTSFCFLDIRSPGLGDTAMYLCATSSSGHAFFGYTFGSGTRLTVV.

This rearrangement joins TRBV5-1 to TRBJ2-7, with 7 bases lining up with TRBD2. Germline values: CDR1 SGHRS, CDR2 YFSETQ. Trimming took 6 bases from V and 1 from J; bases not matched to a gene: 10. This CDR3 spans 15 amino acids. The CDR3 reads CASKRAGLGSYEQYF. CDR3 DNA sequence: TGCGCCAGCAAACGAGCGGGGTTGGGGTCCTACGAGCAGTACTTC.

The V call is TRBV6-1, the J call TRBJ2-7, with D unclear. The CDR3 totals 13 residues. With 6 bases removed from V and 6 bases from J, the gap between germline ends came to 15 bases. CDR1 and CDR2 (germline): MNHNS, SASEGT. The CDR3: CASRPTLGLEQYF. The CDR3 DNA follows: TGTGCCAGCAGGCCGACGCTAGGTCTCGAGCAGTACTTC.

This sequence joins TRBV27 and TRBJ2-7, with D possibly TRBD2 on 5 matching bases. Germline V lookup: CDR1 MNHEY, CDR2 SMNVEV (reference sequence). This CDR3 comprises 16 residues. Trimming pared 0 bases from V and 5 bases from J, leaving 17 bases between. CDR3 sequence: CASSLSFGDLVHEQYF. The CDR3, as DNA: TGTGCCAGCAGTTTATCGTTCGGGGATTTGGTCCACGAGCAGTACTTC.

V is TRBV6-1 and J is TRBJ1-4; D gene unclear. The ends were cut back, 4 bases at V and 5 bases at J, with 11 bases in the middle. Germline CDR1 and CDR2: MNHNS and SASEGT. This CDR3 region has 14 residues. CDR3 DNA: TGTGCCAGCAGTGGGAGGGCCCCAAATGAAAAACTGTTTTTT. Encoded protein: CASSGRAPNEKLFF.

This rearrangement joins TRBV6-1 to TRBJ1-6; a weak D match, TRBD1 (5 bases). Looked up from germline, CDR1 is MNHNS and CDR2 is SASEGT. V lost 2 bases to trimming and J lost 7 bases, with 24 bases between them. The CDR3 has 19 amino acids. CDR3: CASSEIMVVGAQQNSPLHF. CDR3 DNA sequence: TGTGCCAGCAGTGAAATAATGGTCGTAGGGGCGCAGCAAAATTCACCCCTCCACTTT.

This chain joins TRBV11-2 and TRBJ1-5; D unresolved. CDR1 is SGHAT and CDR2 is FQNNGV in the germline V gene. V lost 3 bases and J lost 8, with 17 bases in between. CDR3 size: 15 residues. CDR3 coding DNA: TGTGCCAGCAGCTTGGGTGGCGGGATATCAGAGCCCCAGCATTTT. This gives the protein CASSLGGGISEPQHF.

V and J are TRBV7-9 and TRBJ1-1; D is perhaps TRBD1 (5 bases). CDR1 SEHNR and CDR2 FQNEAQ come from the germline V gene (reference sequence). Trimming shortened V by 7 bases and J by 5 bases, and 14 bases separated the two germline ends. The CDR3 spans 13 residues. CDR3 sequence (DNA): TGTGCCAGCACCGGGGGGGGAGGGACTGAAGCTTTCTTT. Amino acid sequence: CASTGGGGTEAFF.